Below are 19 T cell receptor beta chains sequenced from a single sample in a study of OX40 agonist ivuxolimab in advanced cancers. The receptor library was made with the immunoSEQ multiplex PCR assay. This is the immuneACCESS table as TCRdb keeps it, with only in-frame sequences that have V and J called. A part of the clones is gone; compared with another copy, unresolved V genes explain less than half, and the rest is unexplained. The sample profile shows some 42,000 clones; 75% to 85% of them were found once. The ten most abundant clones make up about 2.5% of the sample. Sequenced material: CD4+ or CD8+ T cells sorted from blood, taken in a trial of the OX40 agonist ivuxolimab. The receptors were gathered from an adult with an advanced solid tumor such as melanoma, head and neck, liver or kidney cancer.

The chain recombines TRBV5-3 with TRBJ2-2; 9 bases agree with TRBD2. TRBV5-3 is an ORF for which the function is uncertain. The CDR3 spans 16 residues. The junction had 8 bases not matched to a gene; V was cut back by 4 bases and J by 4 bases. The CDR3 loop reads CARSPGGTSSTGELFF. CDR3 sequence (DNA): TGTGCCAGAAGCCCCGGAGGGACTAGCTCCACCGGGGAGCTGTTTTTT.

The chain employs TRBV19 and TRBJ2-3, with 15 bases that match TRBD2. This CDR3 has 16 amino acids. V lost 9 bases and J lost 1; bases outside the gene matches: 5. Germline V CDR1 and CDR2: LNHDA, SQIVND (reference sequence). The CDR3 region has the DNA TGTGCCAGGGGGACTAGCGGGAGGTCGGGCACAGATACGCAGTATTTT. Translation: CARGTSGRSGTDTQYF.

The CDR3 here is CAWGLQGSSYEQYF. In nucleotides, the CDR3 is TGTGCCTGGGGGCTACAGGGGAGCTCCTACGAGCAGTACTTC. The chain has TRBV30 and TRBJ2-7; 7 positions agree with TRBD1. Unmatched junction bases numbered 7, after V lost 5 bases and J lost 0 bases. The CDR3 runs to 14 residues. Per the germline V gene, CDR1 is GTSNPN and CDR2 is SVGIG (reference sequence). Filled out from reference TRBV30 and TRBJ2-7, the complete variable domain reads SQTIHQWPATLVQPVGSPLSLECTVEGTSNPNLYWYRQAAGRGLQLLFYSVGIGQISSEVPQNLSASRPQDRQFILSSKKLLLSDSGFYLCAWGLQGSSYEQYFGPGTRLTVT.

This chain joins TRBV29-1 and TRBJ1-1, with D perhaps matching TRBD1 (6 bases). Germline assignment: CDR1 SQVTM and CDR2 ANQGSEA. V was pared by 1 base and J by 3 bases, with 9 bases between. The CDR3 extends over 13 amino acids. CDR3 loop: CSVEGNRDTEAFF. CDR3 nucleotide sequence: TGCAGCGTTGAAGGGAACAGGGACACTGAAGCTTTCTTT.

The chain is built from TRBV6-4 and TRBJ2-3; D is possibly TRBD1 or TRBD2 (5 bases each). V lost 2 bases, J lost 0 bases, and 9 bases lay in between. CDR1 is MRHNA, CDR2 SNTAGT, per germline. The CDR3 runs 15 residues. CDR3 DNA: TGTGCCAGCAGTGACCGGGACGCGAGCACAGATACGCAGTATTTT. This encodes CASSDRDASTDTQYF.

This clone was picked up a small number of times. This chain joins TRBV7-2 and TRBJ1-5, with D possibly TRBD1 on 5 matching bases. The ends were cut back, 2 bases at V and 5 bases at J, with 13 bases in the middle. In germline, CDR1 is SGHTA, CDR2 FQGNSA. The CDR3 is 15 amino acids. The CDR3 region is CASSLMQGSDQPQHF. CDR3 nucleotide sequence: TGTGCCAGCAGCTTAATGCAGGGCTCGGATCAGCCCCAGCATTTT.

This clone appeared a single time. This chain uses TRBV27 with TRBJ2-5; perhaps D is TRBD1 or TRBD2 (5 bases each). The J call is uncertain, as TRBJ2-7 better fits the DNA end. The CDR3 sequence is 16 residues long. In germline, CDR1 is MNHEY, CDR2 SMNVEV (reference sequence). CDR3 in amino acids: CASNQGTGSPMGEQYF. The DNA for the CDR3 is TGTGCCAGCAACCAAGGGACGGGTTCGCCCATGGGCGAGCAGTACTTC.

The chain carries TRBV2 and TRBJ2-5; 14 bases are a match to TRBD2. Matching the DNA end better, TRBJ2-7 makes the J call doubtful. There are 17 residues in the CDR3. Germline CDR1 and CDR2: SNHLY and FYNNEI. In DNA form, the CDR3 reads TGTGCCAGCATCCCGGGACTAGCGGGAGAGCACTCCTACGAGCAGTACTTC. Amino acid sequence: CASIPGLAGEHSYEQYF.

The V and J genes are TRBV9 and TRBJ2-1, with 7 bases that match TRBD1. The germline V gene has CDR1 SGDLS and CDR2 YYNGEE. Trimming at V came to 2 bases and at J to 0 bases, leaving 5 bases not matched to a gene. The CDR3 has 16 residues. CDR3 sequence reads: CASSVGQVSSYNEQFF. The CDR3 DNA follows: TGTGCCAGCAGCGTTGGACAGGTAAGCTCCTACAATGAGCAGTTCTTC.

The rearrangement links TRBV5-1 to TRBJ2-3, with 8 bases fitting TRBD2. The CDR3 runs 17 residues. Germline V gene data show CDR1 as SGHRS and CDR2 as YFSETQ. V was pared by 7 bases and J by 3 bases, with 16 bases of the junction left unmatched. The DNA for the CDR3 is TGCGCCAGCGGTAGCCACTCGGGAGGGTGGGAGACAGATACGCAGTATTTT. The encoded protein is CASGSHSGGWETDTQYF.

CDR3 residues: CASSGQGRIPSGTEAFF. DNA for the CDR3: TGTGCCAGCAGTGGACAGGGTCGGATCCCATCCGGCACTGAAGCTTTCTTT. The chain uses TRBV6-1 and TRBJ1-1; 7 bases agree with TRBD1. The J segment lost 4 bases and the V segment lost 4 bases, leaving 15 bases of the junction unmatched. The CDR3 totals 17 residues. Germline V lookup: CDR1 MNHNS, CDR2 SASEGT.

V gene TRBV5-1 combines with J gene TRBJ1-5, with TRBD1 matching 10 bases. The junction had 4 bases not matched to a gene; V was cut back by 4 bases and J by 3 bases. The germline CDR1 and CDR2 sequences are SGHRS and YFSETQ. This CDR3 contains 15 residues. CDR3 sequence reads: CASSPGQGDNQPQHF. As DNA, the CDR3 is TGCGCCAGCAGCCCAGGACAGGGGGACAATCAGCCCCAGCATTTT.

The chain uses TRBV5-1 and TRBJ2-1, with 9 positions matching TRBD1. V was clipped by 0 bases and J by 1 base; unmatched bases: 2. Germline CDR1 and CDR2: SGHRS and YFSETQ. CDR3 size: 16 residues. Written as DNA, the CDR3 is TGCGCCAGCAGCTTGGCGACAGGGGGATCCTACAATGAGCAGTTCTTC. Translated: CASSLATGGSYNEQFF.

The gene calls are TRBV15 and TRBJ1-2; D is ambiguous. Germline CDR1 is LNHNV and CDR2 is YYDKDF (reference sequence). CDR3 length: 14 residues. Trimming left V 0 bases short and J 4 bases short, with 9 bases between. CDR3 in amino acids: CATSRELRGYGYTF. The CDR3 DNA is TGTGCCACCAGCAGAGAACTACGGGGCTATGGCTACACCTTC.

By share of the sample, this clone is medium-sized. This CDR3 reads CASSLQTSGMGEQFF. In DNA form, the CDR3 reads TGTGCCAGCAGCTTACAGACTAGCGGGATGGGTGAGCAGTTCTTC. This rearrangement joins TRBV11-2 to TRBJ2-1; 11 nucleotides agree with TRBD2. The CDR3 totals 15 residues. CDR1 and CDR2 from the germline V gene are SGHAT and FQNNGV. J was trimmed by 9 bases and V by 2 bases; bases with no gene match: 6.

The chain has TRBV6-5 and TRBJ1-2, with D possibly being TRBD1 (6 bases). The V gene's germline CDR1 is MNHEY and CDR2 SVGAGI. Between the trimmed V and J ends, which lost 6 bases and 6 bases, there was a span of 11 bases. The CDR3 loop spans 12 amino acids. CDR3 DNA sequence: TGTGCCAGCAGGCGACAGGCGGATGGCTACACCTTC. Translating gives CASRRQADGYTF.

The gene calls are TRBV7-9 and TRBJ2-3; D not certain. Germline V gives CDR1 SEHNR, CDR2 FQNEAQ (reference sequence). The CDR3 has 13 amino acids. V was clipped by 1 base and J by 6 bases, with 8 bases between them. The CDR3, as DNA: TGTGCCAGCAGCTTAGTAGCTGCGGATACGCAGTATTTT. This translates into CASSLVAADTQYF.

The chain recombines TRBV4-1 with TRBJ1-5; D is possibly TRBD1 (5 bases). This CDR3 is built from 17 residues. The germline CDR1 and CDR2 sequences are MGHRA and YSYEKL. V was clipped by 1 base and J by 0 bases, with 13 bases between them. CDR3 bases: TGCGCCAGCAGCCAAGGGGGGATTGGAGTTAGCAATCAGCCCCAGCATTTT. Translation: CASSQGGIGVSNQPQHF.

The chain uses TRBV27 and TRBJ2-6, with D possibly being TRBD2 (7 bases). Germline CDR1 MNHEY, CDR2 SMNVEV (reference sequence). CDR3 size: 16 residues. V was shortened by 5 bases and J by 3 bases, with 14 bases between the two germline ends. The CDR3 DNA reads TGTGCCAGCAGTCCCCGGGGGGCTGGTGGGGCCAACGTCCTGACTTTC. This gives the protein CASSPRGAGGANVLTF.